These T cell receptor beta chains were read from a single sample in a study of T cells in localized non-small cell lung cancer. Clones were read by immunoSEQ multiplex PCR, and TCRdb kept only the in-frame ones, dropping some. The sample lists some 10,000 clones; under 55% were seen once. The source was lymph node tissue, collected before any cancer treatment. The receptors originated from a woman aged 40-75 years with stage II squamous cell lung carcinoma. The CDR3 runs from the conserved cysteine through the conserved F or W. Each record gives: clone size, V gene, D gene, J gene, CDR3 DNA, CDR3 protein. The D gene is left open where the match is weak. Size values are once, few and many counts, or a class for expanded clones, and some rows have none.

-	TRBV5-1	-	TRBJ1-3	TGCGCCAGCAGCTTAACGACCTCTGGAAACACCATATATTTT	CASSLTTSGNTIYF
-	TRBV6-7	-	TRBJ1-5	TGTGCCAGTGCGGACGCTAGCAATCAGCCCCAGCATTTT	CASADASNQPQHF
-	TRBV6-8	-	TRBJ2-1	TGTGCCAACGAAGAACCTTCGCGCGATGAGCAGTTCTTC	CANEEPSRDEQFF
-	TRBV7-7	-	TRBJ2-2	TGTGCCAGCAGCTTAGGGCTGAACACCGGGGAGCTGTTTTTT	CASSLGLNTGELFF
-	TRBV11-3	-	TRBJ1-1	TGTGCCAGCAGCCTACTTATGGGCCACACTGAAGCTTTCTTT	CASSLLMGHTEAFF
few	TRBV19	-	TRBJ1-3	TGTGCCAGCACTAAGGGACACAAGGGAAACACCATATATTTT	CASTKGHKGNTIYF
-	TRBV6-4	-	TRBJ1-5	TGTGCCAGCAGTGAAAACAGTTATAGCAATCAGCCCCAGCATTTT	CASSENSYSNQPQHF
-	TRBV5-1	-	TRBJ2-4	TGCGCCAGCAGCCTCGGATCACTAGCCAAAAACATTCAGTACTTC	CASSLGSLAKNIQYF
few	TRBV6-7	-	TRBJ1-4	TGTGCCAGCAGCTCAAGGGTCGCGACTACAAAAAAACTGTTTTTT	CASSSRVATTKKLFF
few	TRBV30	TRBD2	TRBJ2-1	TGTGCCTGGACTAGCGGCCTCAATGAGCAGTTCTTC	CAWTSGLNEQFF
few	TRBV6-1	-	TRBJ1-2	TGTGCCAGCAGTGAAGCGCGGGGGGGTCCTTATGGCTACACCTTC	CASSEARGGPYGYTF
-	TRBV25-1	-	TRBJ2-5	TGTGCCAGCAGTGATGTCGGGGACGTAGAGACCCAGTACTTC	CASSDVGDVETQYF
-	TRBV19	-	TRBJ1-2	TGTGCCAGTAGTCCCGTTAAATATGGCTACACCTTC	CASSPVKYGYTF
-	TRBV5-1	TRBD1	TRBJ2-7	TGCGCCAGCAGCCCCGGGACAGGGGCCTACGAGCAGTACTTC	CASSPGTGAYEQYF
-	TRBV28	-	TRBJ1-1	TGTGCCAGCAGGCGGGGGACCGGTGAAGCTTTCTTT	CASRRGTGEAFF
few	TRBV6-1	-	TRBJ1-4	TGTGCCAGCAGTGAAGGTGCAGTGAAGGATGAAAAACTGTTTTTT	CASSEGAVKDEKLFF
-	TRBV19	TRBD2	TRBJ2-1	TGTGCCAGTAGAAAAATAGCGGGAGGACCCCGGGAGCAGTTCTTC	CASRKIAGGPREQFF
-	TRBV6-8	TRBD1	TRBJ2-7	TGTGCCAGCAGTCCCTGGGACAGGTCGTCCAAGTCCTACGAGCAGTACTTC	CASSPWDRSSKSYEQYF
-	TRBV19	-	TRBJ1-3	TGTGCCAGTAGTCTCAGCGGGACGGACCCCAGAAACACCATATATTTT	CASSLSGTDPRNTIYF
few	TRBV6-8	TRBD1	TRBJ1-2	TGTGCCAGCATCCGGGACAGGTCGCGCTATGGCTACACCTTC	CASIRDRSRYGYTF